This T cell receptor beta chain was recorded in a study of regulatory T cells in long-lasting Graves disease. Findings of the study overall: Repertoires from persistent disease leaned toward TRBV28, TRBJ1-2 and TRBJ2-5. Patients with persistent disease shared 2,741 public clonotypes, outpacing the roughly 870 shared by new patients.

Time point defined: newly diagnosed GD, antithyroid drugs for less than 3 months. The TCR library was made from RNA extracted from PBMCs. V shed 2 bases, J shed 6 bases, and the junction held 9 bases outside the gene matches. This CDR3 has 15 amino acids. Germline CDR1 is LGHNT and CDR2 is FRNRAP. On this clonotype: What it recognizes is unknown.

Arm-PCR with iRepertoire HTBI primers amplified the CDR3 regions for these TCR beta libraries. A single record per CDR3 protein comes from TCRdb applying MiXCR to the multiplex PCR reads. The repertoire holds 560,000 or so distinct CDR3 sequences, with roughly 16% as singletons. The sample also formed part of further work on T cells in Graves' hyperthyroidism and ophthalmopathy. That paper adds: Each patient was aged 18 to 65 and had newly diagnosed hyperthyroidism of under 2 months' duration. A set of HTBI primers served as the primers for a first-round RT-PCR of the TCR CDR3.

Sequences were derived from peripheral blood mononuclear cells (PBMCs), sampled at new diagnosis, from a patient treated with antithyroid drugs. The sequence was obtained from a man younger than 35 with Graves disease. The V call is TRBV12-5, the J call TRBJ1-2, with 7 nucleotides matching TRBD1. The CDR3 loop reads CASGLRGQSINGYTF. The CDR3 DNA follows: TGTGCTAGTGGTTTGAGGGGACAGTCTATAAATGGCTACACCTTC.